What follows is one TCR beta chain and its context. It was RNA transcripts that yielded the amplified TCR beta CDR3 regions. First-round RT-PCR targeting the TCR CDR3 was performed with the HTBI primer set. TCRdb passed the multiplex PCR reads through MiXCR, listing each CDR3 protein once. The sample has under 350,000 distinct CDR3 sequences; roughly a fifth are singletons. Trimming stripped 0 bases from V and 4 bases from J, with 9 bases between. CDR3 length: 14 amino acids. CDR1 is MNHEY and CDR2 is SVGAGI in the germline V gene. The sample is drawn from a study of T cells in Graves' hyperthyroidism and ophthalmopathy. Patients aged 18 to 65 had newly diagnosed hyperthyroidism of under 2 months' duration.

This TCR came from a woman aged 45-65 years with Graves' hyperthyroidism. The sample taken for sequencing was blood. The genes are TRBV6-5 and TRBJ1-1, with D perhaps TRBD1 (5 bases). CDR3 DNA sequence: TGTGCCAGCAGTTACTCTGGGGGGTCCACTGAAGCTTTCTTT. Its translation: CASSYSGGSTEAFF.